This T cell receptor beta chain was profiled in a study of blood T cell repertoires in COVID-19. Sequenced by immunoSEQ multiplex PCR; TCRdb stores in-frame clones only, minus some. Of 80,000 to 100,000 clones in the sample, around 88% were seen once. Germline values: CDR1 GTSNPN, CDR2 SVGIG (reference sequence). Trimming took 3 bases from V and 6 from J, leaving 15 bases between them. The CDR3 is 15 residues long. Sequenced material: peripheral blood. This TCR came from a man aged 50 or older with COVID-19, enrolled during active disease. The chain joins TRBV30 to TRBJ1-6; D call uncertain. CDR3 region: CAWRTRQGLNSPLHF. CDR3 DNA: TGTGCCTGGAGGACAAGACAAGGACTTAATTCACCCCTCCACTTT.